These 27 T cell receptor beta chains share one sample of origin, sequenced in a study of T cell repertoires and Cas9 in healthy adults. Repertoires were generated with immunoSEQ multiplex PCR, while TCRdb's copy carries only in-frame clones and drops some. The sample carries approximately 23,000 clones, 91% recorded once. Input material: CD4+ effector T cells (CD127+, CD25-, CD137-, CD154-) from PBMCs; culture status not recorded. These receptors all stem from a human donor in good health.

The genes are TRBV28 and TRBJ2-1, with D possibly matching TRBD2 (6 bases). Germline V CDR1 and CDR2: MDHEN, SYDVKM. This CDR3 is 14 amino acids long. Trimming cost V 5 bases and J 3 bases, with 11 bases left between them. CDR3 nucleotides: TGTGCCAGCAGTCCCGGGACTCACTACAATGAGCAGTTCTTC. The encoded protein is CASSPGTHYNEQFF.

The rearrangement uses TRBV9 and TRBJ2-1, with a possible D match to TRBD1 (7 bases). The V gene's germline CDR1 is SGDLS and CDR2 YYNGEE. The CDR3 sequence is 15 residues long. V lost 3 bases and J 2 bases, leaving 12 bases between the germline ends. CDR3: CASSGGTEPYNEQFF. DNA of the CDR3: TGTGCCAGCAGCGGCGGGACAGAACCCTACAATGAGCAGTTCTTC.

CDR3 protein: CASSVDNGEQYF. Here the CDR3 DNA reads TGTGCCAGCAGTGTCGACAACGGGGAGCAGTACTTC. This rearrangement joins TRBV2 to TRBJ2-7; D not resolved. In germline, CDR1 is SNHLY, CDR2 FYNNEI. Trimming pared 4 bases from V and 7 bases from J, leaving 11 bases between. This CDR3 has 12 amino acids.

About this clone itself: An end of the junction differs from the germline gene, which may be a read error. Other DNA sequences of this sample code for an identical CDR3. The chain has TRBV5-4 and TRBJ2-7, with 10 bases aligning to TRBD2. Germline-derived CDR1 and CDR2 are SGHNT and YYREEE (reference sequence). This CDR3 spans 17 amino acids. The CDR3 reads CASSYTLGAGGTYEQYF. CDR3 bases: TGTGCCAGCAGCTACACCTTAGGAGCGGGAGGGACCTACGAACAGTACTTC.

The chain carries TRBV6-1 and TRBJ1-1, with D tentatively TRBD1 (5 bases). V dropped 5 bases and J dropped 1 base, with 11 bases sitting between them. The CDR3 is made up of 14 amino acids. Germline loops: CDR1 MNHNS, CDR2 SASEGT. The CDR3 DNA sequence: TGTGCCAGCAGTCCCTTCGGGGGGAACACTGAAGCTTTCTTT. Translation: CASSPFGGNTEAFF.

The V call is TRBV5-1, the J call TRBJ2-7; TRBD2 matches 10 bases. The CDR3 runs to 15 residues. Germline CDR1 is SGHRS and CDR2 is YFSETQ. The junction had 3 bases not matched to a gene; V was cut back by 0 bases and J by 3 bases. The chain's CDR3 is CASSLESSGSYEQYF. The CDR3 DNA sequence: TGCGCCAGCAGCTTGGAGTCTAGCGGGAGCTACGAGCAGTACTTC.

The CDR3 nucleotides read TGTGCCAGCAGTTCCCACAAGCGGACTAGCTCCTACGAGCAGTACTTC. Its protein is CASSSHKRTSSYEQYF. The chain recombines TRBV27 with TRBJ2-7; 7 bases are a match to TRBD2. Germline V lookup: CDR1 MNHEY, CDR2 SMNVEV (reference sequence). Germline trimming cut 4 bases from V and 0 bases from J; bases unmatched to any gene: 9. The CDR3 has 16 amino acids.

This chain connects TRBV19 to TRBJ2-3, with unresolved D. The length of the CDR3 is 14 residues. Germline V gene sequence: CDR1 LNHDA, CDR2 SQIVND (reference sequence). Between the trimmed V and J ends, which lost 4 bases and 4 bases, there was a span of 12 bases. Written as DNA, the CDR3 is TGTGCCAGTAGTAAGACCCACCCCCCAGATACGCAGTATTTT. It specifies CASSKTHPPDTQYF.

This chain uses TRBV6-6 with TRBJ1-2, with unresolved D. Germline V CDR1 and CDR2: MNHNY, SVGAGI (reference sequence). The CDR3 is 14 residues long. V lost 6 bases and J 7 bases, leaving 18 bases between the germline ends. In DNA form, the CDR3 reads TGTGCCAGCAGCTCAGAAATTCGCAGTTTTGGCTACACCTTC. This gives the protein CASSSEIRSFGYTF.

The chain carries TRBV5-1 and TRBJ2-1; TRBD2 agrees at 13 bases. V lost 1 base to trimming and J lost 7 bases; unmatched junction nucleotides: 2. CDR1 and CDR2 (germline): SGHRS, YFSETQ. This CDR3 has 15 amino acids. Written as DNA, the CDR3 is TGCGCCAGCAGCTTGACTAGCGGGAGGGCGAATGAGCAGTTCTTC. Its protein product is CASSLTSGRANEQFF.

This chain joins TRBV6-6 and TRBJ1-2, with D possibly matching TRBD1 (5 bases). This CDR3 is built from 15 residues. The V end lost 7 bases, the J end lost 8 bases, and 23 bases lay between the germline ends. CDR1 is MNHNY, CDR2 SVGAGI, per germline (reference sequence). The CDR3 DNA reads as TGTGCCAGCAATTCTCTTCGGGAGGGGCAACGCGGCTACACCTTC. Encoded protein: CASNSLREGQRGYTF.

The chain employs TRBV5-1 and TRBJ2-7, with D unresolved. In germline, CDR1 is SGHRS, CDR2 YFSETQ. V was shortened by 4 bases and J by 5 bases, with 22 bases between the two germline ends. The CDR3 runs to 16 residues. CDR3 nucleotide sequence: TGCGCCAGCAGCCCACCTTCGGGCGGAGTTATCCACGAGCAGTACTTC. It specifies CASSPPSGGVIHEQYF.

The chain combines TRBV10-3 with TRBJ1-2; perhaps TRBD1 as D (5 bases). The germline V and J ends were trimmed by 4 bases and 8 bases, with 17 bases remaining between them. Germline values: CDR1 ENHRY, CDR2 SYGVKD. The CDR3 totals 14 residues. The CDR3: CAISVGSNTGGYTF. The CDR3 coding sequence is TGTGCCATCAGTGTAGGGTCGAATACAGGCGGCTACACCTTC.

V usage is TRBV7-9 and J usage is TRBJ2-2; D might be TRBD1 (6 bases). The CDR3 sequence is 13 residues long. Germline V gene data show CDR1 as SEHNR and CDR2 as FQNEAQ (reference sequence). V lost 3 bases and J 8 bases, leaving 10 bases between the germline ends. For the CDR3, the DNA is TGTGCCAGCAGCTTGGGGGCCTGGGGGGAGCTGTTTTTT. Translating gives CASSLGAWGELFF.

The rearrangement joins TRBV6-5 to TRBJ1-1; no definite D call. The CDR3 is 12 amino acids. Trimming shortened V by 10 bases and J by 1 base, and 10 bases separated the two germline ends. Germline V gene sequence: CDR1 MNHEY, CDR2 SVGAGI. The CDR3 spells CATSTRNTEAFF. The CDR3 DNA sequence: TGTGCCACCTCTACACGGAACACTGAAGCTTTCTTT.

The chain combines TRBV27 with TRBJ1-4, with 7 nucleotides matching TRBD1. CDR3 size: 16 residues. V gave up 0 bases and J gave up 8 bases; unmatched junction bases: 9. Germline V gene sequence: CDR1 MNHEY, CDR2 SMNVEV (reference sequence). In nucleotides, the CDR3 is TGTGCCAGCAGTTTATCAGTTTACAGGGGAAGAGAAAAACTGTTTTTT. This codes for CASSLSVYRGREKLFF. The full variable domain, completed using reference TRBV27 and TRBJ1-4, is EAQVTQNPRYLITVTGKKLTVTCSQNMNHEYMSWYRQDPGLGLRQIYYSMNVEVTDKGDVPEGYKVSRKEKRNFPLILESPSPNQTSLYFCASSLSVYRGREKLFFGSGTQLSVL.

The CDR3, as DNA: TGTGCCAGCAGCTTAGTAGGCCCGGGGACAGGGTCCTACGAGCAGTACTTC. Residues: CASSLVGPGTGSYEQYF. This rearrangement joins TRBV7-2 to TRBJ2-7; 9 bases are a match to TRBD1. V trimming: 1 base; J trimming: 1 base; junction bases outside the gene matches: 8. The germline gives CDR1 SGHTA, CDR2 FQGNSA. This CDR3 comprises 17 residues.

The chain employs TRBV27 and TRBJ2-4; 8 positions agree with TRBD1. The CDR3 consists of 15 residues. The junction had 4 bases not matched to a gene; V was cut back by 6 bases and J by 0 bases. Germline-derived CDR1 and CDR2 are MNHEY and SMNVEV (reference sequence). The CDR3 region is CASRDRDLAKNIQYF. The DNA of the CDR3 is TGTGCCAGCAGGGACAGGGATCTAGCCAAAAACATTCAGTACTTC.

This chain links TRBV6-5 with TRBJ1-1; 8 nucleotides agree with TRBD1. V trimming: 6 bases; J trimming: 11 bases; junction bases outside the gene matches: 5. Germline CDR1 and CDR2: MNHEY and SVGAGI. This CDR3 is 11 amino acids long. The CDR3 region is CASSPDRAAFF. Written as DNA, the CDR3 is TGTGCCAGCAGCCCGGACAGGGCCGCTTTCTTT.

The chain employs TRBV28 and TRBJ1-2, with D tentatively TRBD1 (5 bases). CDR1 and CDR2 from the germline V gene are MDHEN and SYDVKM. V was cut by 7 bases and J by 0 bases, with 9 bases left in between. This CDR3 region has 13 residues. The chain's CDR3 is CASIRGSNYGYTF. DNA of the CDR3: TGTGCCAGCATTAGGGGATCTAACTATGGCTACACCTTC.

This clone appeared a few times. This rearrangement joins TRBV27 to TRBJ2-4; TRBD2 matches 7 bases. The CDR3 runs 15 residues. The trim removed 4 bases at V and 1 base at J, leaving 4 bases unmatched. CDR1 is MNHEY and CDR2 is SMNVEV in the germline V gene (reference sequence). The chain's CDR3 is CASSWATSAKNIQYF. The CDR3, as DNA: TGTGCCAGCAGTTGGGCGACTAGCGCCAAAAACATTCAGTACTTC.

The chain is built from TRBV7-2 and TRBJ2-2; 7 bases are a match to TRBD1. This CDR3 contains 17 residues. Germline values: CDR1 SGHTA, CDR2 FQGNSA. Trimming at V came to 2 bases and at J to 3 bases, leaving 9 bases not matched to a gene. This CDR3 is CASSLRRRQGDTGELFF. The CDR3 DNA follows: TGTGCCAGCAGCTTACGCCGCCGACAGGGAGACACCGGGGAGCTGTTTTTT.

The chain is built from TRBV10-3 and TRBJ1-4; TRBD1 might be the D (5 bases). Looked up from germline, CDR1 is ENHRY and CDR2 is SYGVKD. The CDR3 loop spans 15 amino acids. The ends were cut back, 0 bases at V and 3 bases at J, with 8 bases in the middle. The CDR3 nucleotides read TGTGCCATCAGTGAGTCGGGGGTTTCTAATGAAAAACTGTTTTTT. It yields the protein CAISESGVSNEKLFF.

The genes are TRBV5-1 and TRBJ1-1; D call uncertain. CDR1 and CDR2 (germline): SGHRS, YFSETQ. Trimming took 0 bases from V and 1 from J, leaving 4 bases between them. There are 13 residues in the CDR3. The CDR3, as DNA: TGCGCCAGCAGCTTGGACAGGAACACTGAAGCTTTCTTT. Its protein product is CASSLDRNTEAFF.

The chain has TRBV25-1 and TRBJ1-4, with 9 bases matching TRBD1. Germline loops: CDR1 MGHDK, CDR2 SYGVNS. This CDR3 is 14 amino acids long. With 5 bases clipped from V and 6 bases from J, the junction kept 4 bases outside the gene matches. The CDR3 DNA follows: TGTGCCAGCAGTTGGGGACAGGGAGATGAAAAACTGTTTTTT. Encoded protein: CASSWGQGDEKLFF.

The V and J genes are TRBV5-6 and TRBJ1-6, with 11 bases identical to TRBD1. Germline trimming cut 3 bases from V and 4 bases from J; bases unmatched to any gene: 3. Germline assignment: CDR1 SGHDT and CDR2 YYEEEE. The CDR3 runs to 16 residues. In nucleotides, the CDR3 is TGTGCCAGCAGCTACGGGACAGGGGGATATAATTCACCCCTCCACTTT. This codes for CASSYGTGGYNSPLHF.

This rearrangement joins TRBV7-8 to TRBJ1-4, with D perhaps matching TRBD1 (5 bases). The CDR3 runs to 14 residues. CDR1 is SGHVS, CDR2 FQNEAQ, per germline. V lost 1 base, J lost 8 bases, and 11 bases lay in between. CDR3 nucleotides: TGTGCCAGCAGCTTAGGGGGGTTAGGCGAAAAACTGTTTTTT. Protein product: CASSLGGLGEKLFF.